These 4 T cell receptor beta chains came from one sample sequenced in a study of early T cells in non-severe SARS-CoV-2 infection (dated by TCRdb to about 2021). The library was obtained by 5' RACE. The reads were generated on a NextSeq 500. TCRdb reprocessed the public reads (quality trimming at Q25 with fastp, clone calling with MiXCR) and kept in-frame beta chains. Duplicate CDR3 protein sequences are folded into a single record with the most common DNA and genes. The sample records about 58,000 distinct CDR3 sequences, about 12% of which are singletons. The ten largest clones capture approximately 9.8% of the sample. The source material was whole blood. These receptors all stem from an adult who was a healthcare worker with PCR-confirmed SARS-CoV-2 infection or an uninfected control (not recorded which).

The chain couples TRBV30 to TRBJ2-2; D gene uncertain. Deletions cut 6 bases from V and 3 bases from J, with 8 bases between. CDR1 and CDR2 (germline): GTSNPN, SVGIG (reference sequence). There are 12 residues in the CDR3. The CDR3, as DNA: TGTGCCTGCTCACGATACACCGGGGAGCTGTTTTTT. It translates to CACSRYTGELFF. Variable domain in full (rest from reference TRBV30 and TRBJ2-2): SQTIHQWPATLVQPVGSPLSLECTVEGTSNPNLYWYRQAAGRGLQLLFYSVGIGQISSEVPQNLSASRPQDRQFILSSKKLLLSDSGFYLCACSRYTGELFFGEGSRLTVL.

Turning to this clonotype: One junction end does not reproduce the germline sequence, and a read error may be involved. The CDR3 nucleotides read TGCAGTGCCAGAGTCATACAGGGGGCTGGGGAGACCCAGTACTTC. It yields the protein CSARVIQGAGETQYF. The chain employs TRBV20-1 and TRBJ2-5, with 9 nucleotides matching TRBD1. Germline V lookup: CDR1 DFQATT, CDR2 SNEGSKA (reference sequence). The CDR3 consists of 15 residues.

This clonotype was recorded at least ten times. The chain uses TRBV11-3 and TRBJ1-1; D uncertain. CDR1 SGHNT and CDR2 YENEEA come from the germline V gene. V was trimmed by 1 base and J by 5 bases, leaving 8 bases between them. The CDR3 runs to 13 residues. The CDR3 sequence is CASSLAWGTEAFF. Written as DNA, the CDR3 is TGTGCCAGCAGCTTAGCTTGGGGTACTGAAGCTTTCTTT.

This clonotype appeared a few times. This sequence joins TRBV5-1 and TRBJ2-7; 8 bases fit TRBD1. The CDR3 is 15 amino acids. The germline CDR1 and CDR2 sequences are SGHRS and YFSETQ. Germline trimming cut 3 bases from V and 3 bases from J; bases unmatched to any gene: 8. CDR3 nucleotide sequence: TGCGCCAGCAGCTCGGCCGGGACAGGCCTCTACGAGCAGTACTTC. This gives the protein CASSSAGTGLYEQYF.